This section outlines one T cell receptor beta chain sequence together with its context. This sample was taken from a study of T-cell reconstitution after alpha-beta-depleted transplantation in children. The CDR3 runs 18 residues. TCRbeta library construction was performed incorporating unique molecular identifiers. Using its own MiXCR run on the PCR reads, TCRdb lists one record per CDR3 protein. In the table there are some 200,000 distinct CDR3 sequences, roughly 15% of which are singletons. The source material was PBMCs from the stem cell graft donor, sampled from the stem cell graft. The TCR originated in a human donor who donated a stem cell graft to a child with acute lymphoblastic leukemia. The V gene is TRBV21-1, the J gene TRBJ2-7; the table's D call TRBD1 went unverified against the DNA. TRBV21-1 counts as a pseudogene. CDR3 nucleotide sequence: TGTGCCAGCAGCAAAAGGGGGCTGTTGAGGACCCCCGAGAACGAGCAGTACTTC. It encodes CASSKRGLLRTPENEQYF.